This T cell receptor beta chain was retrieved from a study of blood T cells in healthy people across ages (dated by TCRdb to between 2014 and 2016). About the investigation overall: Template switching captured roughly one uniquely barcoded TCR beta cDNA molecule per two T cells in model experiments. Four age groups were formed from the donors: young (average approximately 15 years), middle-aged (roughly 38), aged (62) and long-lived (roughly 81). Donors of different ages were randomly distributed across sequencing lanes to avoid experimental bias. Age-related changes in TCR beta repertoire diversity were measured in the study by deep sequencing normalized with unique cDNA molecular identifiers. For two donors (one aged 18 to 30 and one aged 80 or older), the study analyzed two additional independent replicas of 1 million unique cDNA reads from the same blood draw.

Library prep was done by 5' RACE. The sequencer listed for this sample is Illumina HiSeq 2500. The second PCR ran for about 7 to 11 cycles and used a J-beta primer mix along with a sample-barcoded 5' primer. A template-switch 5' adaptor carrying 12 random nucleotides introduced a unique molecular identifier onto each TCR beta cDNA molecule. At least 2.5 million CDR3-containing paired-end reads were obtained from each sample. The Mint cDNA synthesis kit, primed by a TRBC-specific oligonucleotide, was used to synthesize first-strand cDNA from all RNA. Following uracil-DNA glycosylase treatment, a first 18-cycle PCR with universal primers M1SS and BC2_uni_R was performed on all cDNA. The published analysis was carried out like this. For normalization, 1 million high-quality reads, each with a distinct molecular identifier, were randomly selected from each sample. Instead of being binned into consensus sequences, reads that shared molecular identifiers were thrown out. MiTCR, set to a Q25 quality threshold and the strictest error-elimination algorithm, was used for CDR3 identification, clonotype clustering and error correction. Lower-bound total TCR beta diversity was estimated with a nonparametric unseen species model using Euler transformation. TCRdb itself trimmed the public reads at Q25 with fastp, ran MiXCR and retained productive beta chains. Rows are unified per CDR3 protein, each entry keeping the most common DNA and genes. TCRdb's processing, not the authors', yielded these V and J calls. This sample has roughly 1,500,000 distinct CDR3 sequences in its table, and about 32% of those were observed once. Approximately 10% of the sample rests with the top ten.

Only a few counts were recorded for this clonotype. Its antigen is still unknown. No much larger clonotype is one base removed from it; base qualities were not supplied. The donors were some 36 Caucasian individuals from Russia, aged 6 to 90 years, who were systemically healthy. Ten milliliters of peripheral blood were drawn from each donor into EDTA-treated Vacutainer tubes. Ficoll-Paque density-gradient centrifugation was used to isolate PBMCs, with at least 7 million per sample. Total RNA, at least 6 micrograms per sample, was extracted from PBMCs with Trizol reagent. For every donor, an aliquot of PBMCs went through flow cytometry to measure the percentages of naive CD45RAhigh/CD27high T cells. Per the germline V gene (reference sequence), SGHKS is the CDR1 and YYEKEE is the CDR2. The CDR3 goes from the cysteine to the phenylalanine over 14 residues. Of all the DNA, just the CDR3 is kept, 42 bases in frame from base 1. A distance of 18 bases separates the germline ends of V and J, which lose 3 bases and 9 bases respectively.

What the authors observed across the whole study: Because profiling used bulk unsorted PBMCs, naive and antigen-experienced compartments could not be compared conclusively. Compared with the aged group, more naive CD4+ T cells, fewer expanded clones and increased TCR diversity were shown by the long-lived group, suggesting age selection. A strong correlation was found between observed TCR beta diversity and the percentage of naive T cells measured by flow cytometry. As age increased, observed TCR beta diversity per million T cells dropped in a roughly linear way, and a significant reduction was already evident by age about 40. Estimates of total diversity from one million sequenced T cells were regarded as lower bounds and underestimates. Donor CMV infection status was unknown, potentially confounding age-related changes in expanded clonotypes.

Sequences were obtained from blood. Recombination connected TRBV5-5 to TRBJ2-5; TRBD2 might be the D gene, on 6 matching bases. This sequence was found in a woman aged 30 to 39 in good health. The CDR3 protein: CASSSIEEGRAQYF. The sequenced DNA is TGTGCCAGCAGCTCTATCGAGGAGGGTCGCGCCCAGTACTTC.